The 28 T cell receptor beta chains listed next were all sequenced from one sample in a study of T cell responses to AZD1222 COVID-19 vaccine. Profiled with immunoSEQ multiplex PCR; TCRdb holds only in-frame clones, not every one. The sample carries over 150,000 clones, around 92% recorded once. Here the sequenced sample was peripheral blood, taken on day 0 of AZD1222 vaccination. The origin of the receptors is an adult in good health.

The DNA for the CDR3 is TGTGCCAGCTCCCCCGGTGACTACGAGCAGTACTTC. Translating gives CASSPGDYEQYF. The chain combines TRBV18 with TRBJ2-7, with D unclear. The CDR3 spans 12 residues. From germline, CDR1 is KGHSH and CDR2 LQKENI. The V end was cut by 6 bases, the J end by 3 bases, with 9 bases between.

The chain joins TRBV11-2 to TRBJ2-7; TRBD2 agrees at 8 bases. The length of the CDR3 is 14 residues. V was pared by 2 bases and J by 3 bases, with 3 bases of the junction left unmatched. Germline V gene sequence: CDR1 SGHAT, CDR2 FQNNGV. The CDR3 sequence: CASSLSGSGYEQYF. Here the CDR3 DNA reads TGTGCCAGCAGCTTAAGCGGGAGCGGCTACGAGCAGTACTTC.

This clone is termed medium-sized (0.01 to 0.1%). The chain recombines TRBV13 with TRBJ1-2, with 8 bases identical to TRBD1. CDR3 size: 16 residues. Trimming took 8 bases from V and 2 from J; bases not matched to a gene: 13. The germline V gene encodes CDR1 PRHDT and CDR2 FYEKMQ (reference sequence). The DNA of the CDR3 is TGTGCCAGCGGGGGACAGGAATTAACGATCAACTATGGCTACACCTTC. Translation: CASGGQELTINYGYTF. The full variable domain, completed using reference TRBV13 and TRBJ1-2, is AAGVIQSPRHLIKEKRETATLKCYPIPRHDTVYWYQQGPGQDPQFLISFYEKMQSDKGSIPDRFSAQQFSDYHSELNMSSLELGDSALYFCASGGQELTINYGYTFGSGTRLTVV.

V and J are TRBV9 and TRBJ2-7; D gene uncertain. Germline V gene data show CDR1 as SGDLS and CDR2 as YYNGEE. The ends were cut back, 4 bases at V and 0 bases at J, with 11 bases in the middle. The CDR3 is 14 residues long. The CDR3 is CASSLSGFSYEQYF. The CDR3 DNA reads as TGTGCCAGCAGCCTCTCGGGCTTCTCCTACGAGCAGTACTTC.

J is TRBJ1-5 and V is TRBV19; 8 bases agree with TRBD1. The CDR3 runs 18 residues. Germline V CDR1 and CDR2: LNHDA, SQIVND (reference sequence). The V and J ends lost 3 bases and 0 bases, in that order; junction bases with no gene match: 10. The CDR3 sequence: CASSIGWTGHSSNQPQHF. Here the CDR3 DNA reads TGTGCCAGTAGTATCGGCTGGACAGGGCATTCTAGCAATCAGCCCCAGCATTTT.

This chain uses TRBV27 with TRBJ1-5; D is possibly TRBD1 (5 bases). This CDR3 has 14 amino acids. Germline assignment: CDR1 MNHEY and CDR2 SMNVEV (reference sequence). V lost 6 bases, J lost 1 base, and 10 bases lay in between. Written as DNA, the CDR3 is TGTGCCAGCAGCGCCGGGGGAAGCAATCAGCCCCAGCATTTT. It yields the protein CASSAGGSNQPQHF.

V is TRBV20-1 and J is TRBJ2-1; 9 bases align to TRBD2. V was pared by 3 bases and J by 4 bases, with 7 bases of the junction left unmatched. Germline V gene lookup returns CDR1 DFQATT and CDR2 SNEGSKA (reference sequence). The CDR3 is 15 amino acids. CDR3 in amino acids: CSASGFLAGYNEQFF. Written as DNA, the CDR3 is TGCAGTGCTAGTGGTTTCCTAGCGGGGTACAATGAGCAGTTCTTC.

This sequence joins TRBV9 and TRBJ2-7; no clear D gene. V was clipped by 0 bases and J by 5 bases, with 9 bases between them. CDR3 length: 13 amino acids. Per germline, CDR1 SGDLS and CDR2 YYNGEE. In DNA, the CDR3 is TGTGCCAGCAGCGTAGGAACCCAGGACGAGCAGTACTTC. Its translation is CASSVGTQDEQYF.

The genes are TRBV19 and TRBJ1-1, with a tentative D call TRBD1 (6 bases). CDR1 and CDR2 (germline): LNHDA, SQIVND (reference sequence). The CDR3 is made up of 13 amino acids. V gave up 9 bases and J gave up 2 bases, with 13 bases separating them. The CDR3 sequence: CASTGTPNTEAFF. The CDR3 DNA follows: TGTGCCAGCACTGGGACACCTAACACTGAAGCTTTCTTT.

J is TRBJ1-4 and V is TRBV19; possible D gene TRBD1, 5 bases. Trimming pared 2 bases from V and 3 bases from J, leaving 16 bases between. Germline V gene lookup returns CDR1 LNHDA and CDR2 SQIVND (reference sequence). The CDR3 is 17 amino acids. CDR3 in amino acids: CASSIWGYGRANEKLFF. CDR3 DNA sequence: TGTGCCAGTAGTATATGGGGGTACGGCCGTGCTAATGAAAAACTGTTTTTT.

The chain is built from TRBV3-1 (or the pseudogene TRBV3-2) and TRBJ2-7, with D maybe TRBD2 (6 bases). The CDR3 is 14 amino acids. Trimming stripped 4 bases from V and 2 bases from J, with 12 bases between. Germline V CDR1 and CDR2: LGHDT, YNNKEL (reference sequence). CDR3 protein: CASSRRDFPYEQYF. Written as DNA, the CDR3 is TGTGCCAGCAGCCGTCGGGACTTTCCCTACGAGCAGTACTTC.

This chain links TRBV3-1 (or the pseudogene TRBV3-2) with TRBJ1-6; 7 nucleotides line up with TRBD1. The germline V gene encodes CDR1 LGHDT and CDR2 YNNKEL (reference sequence). V shed 4 bases, J shed 4 bases, and the junction held 13 bases outside the gene matches. The CDR3 loop spans 18 amino acids. CDR3 nucleotides: TGTGCCAGCAGCCGCTCCAGGGAGACAGGGTGGTATAATTCACCCCTCCACTTT. Translated: CASSRSRETGWYNSPLHF.

The chain joins TRBV3-1 (or the pseudogene TRBV3-2) to TRBJ1-1, with 7 bases fitting TRBD1. CDR1 and CDR2 from the germline V gene are LGHDT and YNNKEL (reference sequence). The CDR3 loop spans 14 amino acids. Losses at the gene ends were 4 bases for V and 4 bases for J; bases not matched to a gene: 6. This CDR3 reads CASSLNRGGTEAFF. DNA for the CDR3: TGTGCCAGCAGCCTAAACAGGGGTGGCACTGAAGCTTTCTTT.

The chain has TRBV28 and TRBJ1-1; D unclear. V was cut by 6 bases and J by 2 bases, with 7 bases left in between. The CDR3 spans 12 residues. Germline CDR1 reads MDHEN; CDR2 reads SYDVKM. The CDR3 nucleotides read TGTGCCAGCAGGGCGGATAACACTGAAGCTTTCTTT. As protein: CASRADNTEAFF. Based on the CDR3 plus reference TRBV28 and TRBJ1-1, the full variable domain is DVKVTQSSRYLVKRTGEKVFLECVQDMDHENMFWYRQDPGLGLRLIYFSYDVKMKEKGDIPEGYSVSREKKERFSLILESASTNQTSMYLCASRADNTEAFFGQGTRLTVV.

This clone is a singleton in its sample. CDR3 residues: CASIRTGSTEAFF. As DNA, the CDR3 is TGTGCCAGTATAAGGACAGGGTCGACTGAAGCTTTCTTT. This chain joins TRBV19 and TRBJ1-1; 8 bases are shared with TRBD1. V trimming: 7 bases; J trimming: 5 bases; junction bases outside the gene matches: 6. The CDR3 loop spans 13 amino acids. The V gene's germline CDR1 is LNHDA and CDR2 SQIVND (reference sequence).

The chain combines TRBV7-3 with TRBJ1-6; TRBD1 agrees at 7 bases. V lost 4 bases to trimming and J lost 6 bases; unmatched junction nucleotides: 6. This CDR3 has 15 residues. Germline CDR1 and CDR2: SGHTA and FQGTGA. The DNA for the CDR3 is TGTGCCAGCAGCTCGACAGGGAACACTAATTCACCCCTCCACTTT. Translating gives CASSSTGNTNSPLHF.

The gene calls are TRBV7-2 and TRBJ2-2; the match to TRBD1 covers 7 bases. With V trimmed by 2 bases and J by 0 bases, 3 bases remained unmatched. The CDR3 length is 16 residues. CDR1 is SGHTA and CDR2 is FQGNSA in the germline V gene. The CDR3 region has the DNA TGTGCCAGCAGCTTAAGGGGGCTGACGAACACCGGGGAGCTGTTTTTT. Translated, it gives CASSLRGLTNTGELFF.

V is TRBV3-1 (or the pseudogene TRBV3-2) and J is TRBJ1-2, with 7 bases lining up with TRBD1. V was clipped by 0 bases and J by 2 bases; unmatched bases: 3. CDR1 is LGHDT and CDR2 is YNNKEL in the germline V gene (reference sequence). This CDR3 comprises 15 residues. The CDR3 here is CASSQDGGQNYGYTF. In nucleotides, the CDR3 is TGTGCCAGCAGCCAAGACGGGGGACAGAACTATGGCTACACCTTC.

This clone was recorded only once. The chain combines TRBV12-5 with TRBJ2-7; 7 bases map to TRBD1. The V and J ends lost 8 bases and 2 bases, in that order; junction bases with no gene match: 6. CDR1 LGHNT and CDR2 FRNRAP come from the germline V gene. The CDR3 sequence is 13 residues long. The CDR3 reads CASYDRATYEQYF. As DNA, the CDR3 is TGTGCTAGTTACGACAGGGCTACCTACGAGCAGTACTTC.

Of note for this clone: Relative to the germline gene, one junction end is altered; a read error may explain this. CDR3 amino acids: CASSTYGQHATF. The CDR3 DNA is TGTGCCAGCAGTACATACGGACAGCACGCAACCTTT. The chain joins TRBV6-2 or TRBV6-3 to TRBJ1-5, with TRBD1 as a possible D gene (6 bases). The CDR3 length is 12 residues. Germline V gene data show CDR1 as MNHEY and CDR2 as SVGEGT.

This chain connects TRBV2 to TRBJ1-1; perhaps TRBD1 as D (6 bases). Germline V lookup: CDR1 SNHLY, CDR2 FYNNEI. V was trimmed by 7 bases and J by 1 base, leaving 10 bases between them. The CDR3 sequence is 13 residues long. CDR3 bases: TGTGCCAGCATTCTGGACAGGAACACTGAAGCTTTCTTT. As protein: CASILDRNTEAFF. The full variable domain, its missing parts supplied by reference TRBV2 and TRBJ1-1, is EPEVTQTPSHQVTQMGQEVILRCVPISNHLYFYWYRQILGQKVEFLVSFYNNEISEKSEIFDDQFSVERPDGSNFTLKIRSTKLEDSAMYFCASILDRNTEAFFGQGTRLTVV.

This sequence joins TRBV2 and TRBJ1-2, with a possible D match to TRBD1 (5 bases). V lost 7 bases and J lost 2, with 14 bases in between. Germline V gene sequence: CDR1 SNHLY, CDR2 FYNNEI. The CDR3 covers 14 residues. Here the CDR3 DNA reads TGTGCCAGCACAGGGCGCTTATACAACTATGGCTACACCTTC. It specifies CASTGRLYNYGYTF.

CDR3 nucleotides: TGTGCCAGCAGTTTCAATTGGGGAGGAAACACCATATATTTT. Translating it yields CASSFNWGGNTIYF. The chain joins TRBV7-2 to TRBJ1-3; D is ambiguous. This CDR3 has 14 amino acids. Germline CDR1 is SGHTA and CDR2 is FQGNSA. Trimming shortened V by 6 bases and J by 4 bases, and 13 bases separated the two germline ends.

V gene TRBV19 combines with J gene TRBJ2-1, with 7 bases that match TRBD1. The CDR3 runs to 13 residues. The germline V gene encodes CDR1 LNHDA and CDR2 SQIVND (reference sequence). V shed 6 bases, J shed 3 bases, and the junction held 2 bases outside the gene matches. This chain's CDR3 is CASRQGVYNEQFF. DNA of the CDR3: TGTGCCAGTAGGCAGGGGGTCTACAATGAGCAGTTCTTC.

The chain employs TRBV7-5 and TRBJ1-1; the D call of TRBD1 is as the table states it, not checked on the DNA. TRBV7-5 is recorded as a pseudogene. CDR3 length equals 13 residues. CDR3 protein: CARSSTGIPEAFF. DNA of the CDR3: TGTGCCAGAAGCTCGACAGGTATCCCTGAAGCTTTCTTT.

V gene TRBV27 combines with J gene TRBJ2-3; D is possibly TRBD1 or TRBD2 (6 bases each). With 5 bases removed from V and 1 base from J, the gap between germline ends came to 16 bases. This CDR3 has 16 residues. The germline V gene has CDR1 MNHEY and CDR2 SMNVEV (reference sequence). CDR3 in amino acids: CASSTWRGAGTDTQYF. The CDR3, as DNA: TGTGCCAGCAGTACATGGAGGGGGGCGGGCACAGATACGCAGTATTTT.

This chain connects TRBV12-3 or TRBV12-4 to TRBJ2-2; D uncertain. CDR3 size: 12 residues. V was clipped by 5 bases and J by 6 bases, with 7 bases between them. The CDR3 DNA reads TGTGCCAGCAGTCCCTTCCCCGGGGAGCTGTTTTTT. It encodes CASSPFPGELFF.

V is TRBV10-1 and J is TRBJ1-1, with D maybe TRBD1 (5 bases). This CDR3 has 14 residues. In germline, CDR1 is WNHNN, CDR2 SYGVQD (reference sequence). The ends were cut back, 6 bases at V and 0 bases at J, with 11 bases in the middle. Written as DNA, the CDR3 is TGCGCCAGCAGGTTGACAGAGATGAACACTGAAGCTTTCTTT. Amino acid sequence: CASRLTEMNTEAFF.